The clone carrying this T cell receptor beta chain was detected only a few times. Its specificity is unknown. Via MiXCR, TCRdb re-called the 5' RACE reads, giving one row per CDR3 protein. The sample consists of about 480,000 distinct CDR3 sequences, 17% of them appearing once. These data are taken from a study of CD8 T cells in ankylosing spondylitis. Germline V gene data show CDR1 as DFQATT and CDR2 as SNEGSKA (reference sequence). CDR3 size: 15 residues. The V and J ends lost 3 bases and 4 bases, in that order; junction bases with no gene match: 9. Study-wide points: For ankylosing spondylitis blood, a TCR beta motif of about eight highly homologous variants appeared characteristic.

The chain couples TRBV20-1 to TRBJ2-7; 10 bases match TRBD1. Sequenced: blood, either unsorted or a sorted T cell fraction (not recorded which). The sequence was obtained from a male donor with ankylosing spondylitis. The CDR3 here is CSASSLTGGGYEQYF. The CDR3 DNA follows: TGCAGTGCTAGCTCCCTGACAGGGGGCGGGTACGAGCAGTACTTC.